These 21 T cell receptor beta chains were sequenced from one sample in a study of blood T cell repertoires in COVID-19. Measured with immunoSEQ multiplex PCR; TCRdb has only the in-frame clones, and not every one. Among approximately 450,000 clones, around 90% were seen once, and the ten largest hold under 2%. Sequencing was done on a sample of PBMCs or T cells enriched from blood (not recorded which). All receptors derive from a woman aged 18-29 years with acute COVID-19.

With respect to this clone: One end of the junction does not line up with germline, which may come from a read error. The CDR3 sequence: CASSQSPHRSPSGANVLTF. CDR3 sequence (DNA): TGTGCCAGCAGTCAATCCCCCCATCGAAGCCCCTCTGGGGCCAACGTCCTGACTTTC. V is TRBV23-1 and J is TRBJ2-6; D uncertain. TRBV23-1 is an ORF for which the function is uncertain. This CDR3 contains 19 residues.

V gene TRBV4-1 combines with J gene TRBJ1-5; 9 nucleotides align to TRBD1. Germline CDR1 is MGHRA and CDR2 is YSYEKL. The CDR3 length is 16 residues. J lost 7 bases, V lost 2 bases, and 9 bases had no gene match. Here the CDR3 DNA reads TGCGCCAGCAGCCAACAGACAGGGGGTAGTTCGCAGCCCCAGCATTTT. Protein sequence: CASSQQTGGSSQPQHF.

The V gene is TRBV6-5, the J gene TRBJ1-6, with 10 bases fitting TRBD1. Germline CDR1 is MNHEY and CDR2 is SVGAGI. V lost 5 bases and J lost 8; bases outside the gene matches: 3. The CDR3 covers 14 residues. Written as DNA, the CDR3 is TGTGCCAGCAGTCGGACAGGGGGGGATTCACCCCTCCACTTT. As protein: CASSRTGGDSPLHF.

The chain couples TRBV19 to TRBJ1-5; D gene uncertain. Trimming removed 5 bases at V and 4 bases at J, with 12 bases between. This CDR3 has 14 amino acids. The germline V gene encodes CDR1 LNHDA and CDR2 SQIVND (reference sequence). The CDR3 DNA reads as TGTGCCAGTAGTCGGGTAGGAGGGAATCAGCCCCAGCATTTT. Amino acids: CASSRVGGNQPQHF.

This chain links TRBV7-2 with TRBJ2-7; D may be TRBD2 (6 bases). Looked up from germline, CDR1 is SGHTA and CDR2 is FQGNSA. V gave up 5 bases and J gave up 4 bases, with 9 bases separating them. The CDR3 contains 12 residues. The CDR3 coding sequence is TGTGCCAGCAGCCCCGGGGGATACGAGCAGTACTTC. This encodes CASSPGGYEQYF.

This clone was counted a few times. The V and J genes are TRBV5-6 and TRBJ1-1, with D unresolved. Looked up from germline, CDR1 is SGHDT and CDR2 is YYEEEE. The CDR3 runs 13 residues. V lost 0 bases and J lost 5, with 8 bases in between. The CDR3 loop is CASSLGYRTEAFF. CDR3 nucleotide sequence: TGTGCCAGCAGCTTGGGATATCGGACTGAAGCTTTCTTT.

The chain is built from TRBV5-1 and TRBJ2-1, with 11 bases fitting TRBD2. The germline gives CDR1 SGHRS, CDR2 YFSETQ. V trimming: 4 bases; J trimming: 4 bases; junction bases outside the gene matches: 10. This CDR3 region has 17 residues. In nucleotides, the CDR3 is TGCGCCAGCAGCCCGTCGACCGGGACTAGCGGTTACAATGAGCAGTTCTTC. Amino acids: CASSPSTGTSGYNEQFF.

The sample holds a few counts of this clone. The chain has TRBV10-3 and TRBJ1-6; 8 bases agree with TRBD1. This CDR3 region has 18 residues. The germline V gene has CDR1 ENHRY and CDR2 SYGVKD. The junction had 10 bases not matched to a gene; V was cut back by 0 bases and J by 6 bases. The CDR3 DNA reads as TGTGCCATCAGTGAGTCGACCAGGGGGCCTAAAATTAATTCACCCCTCCACTTT. This sequence encodes CAISESTRGPKINSPLHF.

The chain is built from TRBV18 and TRBJ1-1, with 9 bases that match TRBD1. Germline CDR1 is KGHSH and CDR2 is LQKENI. The trim removed 6 bases at V and 10 bases at J, leaving 9 bases unmatched. The CDR3 totals 13 residues. CDR3 in DNA: TGTGCCAGCTCCCGGGACAGGGAACATTTAGCTTTCTTT. This gives the protein CASSRDREHLAFF.

The chain joins TRBV7-3 to TRBJ1-1; D uncertain. The germline CDR1 and CDR2 sequences are SGHTA and FQGTGA. The V and J ends lost 1 base and 4 bases respectively, with 16 bases between them. The CDR3 runs to 16 residues. The CDR3 loop is CASSLKPRGGPTEAFF. CDR3 sequence (DNA): TGTGCCAGCAGCTTAAAGCCCCGGGGAGGGCCCACTGAAGCTTTCTTT.

This chain connects TRBV11-3 to TRBJ2-3; the D is unclear. This CDR3 region has 16 residues. Trimming stripped 5 bases from V and 0 bases from J, with 15 bases between. Germline-derived CDR1 and CDR2 are SGHNT and YENEEA. CDR3 DNA: TGTGCCAGCAGCCAAGGCTTCAGGCTAAGCACAGATACGCAGTATTTT. Its protein product is CASSQGFRLSTDTQYF.

The chain employs TRBV11-3 and TRBJ2-3; 14 bases agree with TRBD2. The CDR3 consists of 17 residues. Germline V CDR1 and CDR2: SGHNT, YENEEA. V lost 0 bases, J lost 5 bases, and 4 bases stayed unmatched. The CDR3 spells CASSLETGTSGRDTQYF. The CDR3, as DNA: TGTGCCAGCAGCTTAGAGACCGGGACTAGCGGGAGAGATACGCAGTATTTT.

The chain employs TRBV5-1 and TRBJ2-2, with a tentative D call TRBD1 (5 bases). Germline V gene lookup returns CDR1 SGHRS and CDR2 YFSETQ. The CDR3 has 15 residues. V was trimmed by 7 bases and J by 4 bases, leaving 17 bases between them. CDR3 sequence: CASVVLPDTTGELFF. CDR3 bases: TGCGCCAGCGTTGTTTTACCGGACACCACCGGGGAGCTGTTTTTT.

The chain carries TRBV19 and TRBJ1-5; D gene ambiguous. The CDR3 sequence is 12 residues long. Trimming took off 6 bases at V and 4 bases at J, with 7 bases between the two ends. CDR1 is LNHDA and CDR2 is SQIVND in the germline V gene (reference sequence). The CDR3 sequence is CASRSRNQPQHF. Written as DNA, the CDR3 is TGTGCCAGTAGATCGAGAAATCAGCCCCAGCATTTT.

The chain combines TRBV2 with TRBJ1-5; D may be TRBD1 (6 bases). Germline V gene lookup returns CDR1 SNHLY and CDR2 FYNNEI. Trimming stripped 4 bases from V and 7 bases from J, with 11 bases between. The CDR3 extends over 13 amino acids. The CDR3 protein is CASSAGVGQPQHF. CDR3 DNA: TGTGCCAGCAGTGCAGGGGTTGGCCAGCCCCAGCATTTT.

This clone is a singleton in its sample. This sequence joins TRBV7-8 and TRBJ1-4; D uncertain. Trimming stripped 6 bases from V and 2 bases from J, with 10 bases between. The V gene's germline CDR1 is SGHVS and CDR2 FQNEAQ. The CDR3 consists of 14 residues. The CDR3 sequence: CASSFSGTNEKLFF. The CDR3 region has the DNA TGTGCCAGCAGTTTCTCGGGGACTAATGAAAAACTGTTTTTT.

This clone was counted a single time. This chain uses TRBV19 with TRBJ1-5, with D uncertain. Trimming shortened V by 3 bases and J by 5 bases, and 5 bases separated the two germline ends. CDR3 length: 12 amino acids. Germline CDR1 and CDR2: LNHDA and SQIVND (reference sequence). The CDR3 sequence: CASSMGDQPQHF. In nucleotides, the CDR3 is TGTGCCAGTAGTATGGGAGATCAGCCCCAGCATTTT.

The V and J genes are TRBV30 and TRBJ1-6; D is possibly TRBD1 (5 bases). The V gene lost 2 bases and the J gene lost 7 bases, with 18 bases spanning the gap. The CDR3 extends over 16 amino acids. Germline V lookup: CDR1 GTSNPN, CDR2 SVGIG (reference sequence). The CDR3: CAWSTPGLKGNSPLHF. CDR3 in DNA: TGTGCCTGGAGTACTCCGGGCCTGAAGGGGAATTCACCCCTCCACTTT.

This sequence joins TRBV7-3 and TRBJ2-3; 9 bases line up with TRBD2. V gave up 2 bases and J gave up 2 bases; unmatched junction bases: 2. This CDR3 region has 15 residues. In germline, CDR1 is SGHTA, CDR2 FQGTGA. The CDR3 DNA sequence: TGTGCCAGCAGCTTAGGCGGGGGGGCCACAGATACGCAGTATTTT. Its protein is CASSLGGGATDTQYF.

V and J are TRBV9 and TRBJ1-2; D is uncertain. This CDR3 contains 14 residues. Deletions cut 2 bases from V and 4 bases from J, with 12 bases between. Germline V lookup: CDR1 SGDLS, CDR2 YYNGEE. CDR3 in amino acids: CASSVTSEGYGYTF. CDR3 in DNA: TGTGCCAGCAGCGTCACCTCGGAGGGCTATGGCTACACCTTC.

This chain joins TRBV27 and TRBJ1-6, with D maybe TRBD1 (5 bases). From germline, CDR1 is MNHEY and CDR2 SMNVEV (reference sequence). The CDR3 spans 14 residues. Trimming stripped 3 bases from V and 8 bases from J, with 11 bases between. The CDR3 sequence: CASSLVREYSPLHF. The CDR3 region has the DNA TGTGCCAGCAGTTTGGTCAGGGAATATTCACCCCTCCACTTT.